This T cell receptor (beta chain) was documented in a study of blood T cell repertoires in COVID-19. Study-wide context: Samples taken during acute and convalescent COVID-19 were collected in the United States, Italy and Spain.

Some clones are missing from TCRdb's copy, which holds only in-frame ones; the method was immunoSEQ multiplex PCR. This sample has roughly 220,000 clones; 80% to 90% occur once, and the top ten carry roughly 1.4%. Germline V gives CDR1 MNHEY, CDR2 SVGEGT. Between the trimmed V and J ends, which lost 0 bases and 0 bases, there was a span of 11 bases. The CDR3 length is 17 residues. The sequence was obtained from a woman aged 40 to 50 who had recovered from COVID-19. Sequenced material: peripheral blood. The chain recombines TRBV6-2 or TRBV6-3 with TRBJ2-2; weak D call: TRBD1 (5 bases). Here the CDR3 reads CASSYSFGQANTGELFF. CDR3 in DNA: TGTGCCAGCAGTTACTCTTTTGGACAAGCGAACACCGGGGAGCTGTTTTTT.